This TCR beta chain was found in a study of blood T cell repertoires in COVID-19. Study details: Sites across the United States, Italy and Spain contributed samples from acute and convalescent COVID-19. T cells, B-cell-depleted T cells, or PBMCs supplied cDNA or gDNA.

Original processing notes: Scientists estimated how many nucleated cells there were by amplifying reference gene primers. Produced via immunoSEQ multiplex PCR; TCRdb's table is partial and in-frame only. The DNA gave D and trimming, while V, J and clone size come from that table. The sample lists 130,000 to 150,000 clones; approximately 80% were seen once. The TCR originated in a man between 60 and 70 years old with active or convalescent COVID-19. The sample consisted of peripheral blood.

The CDR3 spells CASSPTPGSYSYNEQFF. CDR3 DNA: TGTGCCAGTAGTCCAACTCCAGGGTCCTACTCCTACAATGAGCAGTTCTTC. The chain couples TRBV19 to TRBJ2-1, with D possibly TRBD1 on 5 matching bases. The length of the CDR3 is 17 residues. V was pared by 5 bases and J by 0 bases, with 17 bases between. The V gene's germline CDR1 is LNHDA and CDR2 SQIVND (reference sequence).